What follows are 17 T cell receptor beta chains derived from one specimen sequenced in a study of T cells in Graves' hyperthyroidism and ophthalmopathy (dated by TCRdb to between 2017 and 2020). Libraries were prepared through multiplex PCR. The sequencer listed for this sample is Illumina HiSeq 2000. The TCR beta CDR3 regions were amplified from the RNA transcripts. For the first round of RT-PCR on the TCR CDR3, the HTBI primer set was used together with the Qiagen OneStep RT-PCR kit. Using fastp trimming at Q25 and MiXCR clonotype assembly, TCRdb reanalyzed the public sequencing data and kept in-frame beta chains. CDR3 protein sequences are deduplicated, and each keeps its most common genes and DNA. Across this sample there are more than 500,000 distinct CDR3 sequences, with under 20% seen only once. Of the sample, around 4% falls within the top ten clones. The sample taken for sequencing was blood. Source of these receptors: a woman aged 25 to 39 with Graves' hyperthyroidism.

This clonotype was recorded many times. CDR3 nucleotides: TGTGCCTGGAGTGTACTCCTACAGGGTTACGAGCAGTACTTC. Protein: CAWSVLLQGYEQYF. The J gene is TRBJ2-7, the V gene TRBV30, with D maybe TRBD1 (6 bases). In germline, CDR1 is GTSNPN, CDR2 SVGIG (reference sequence). Trimming pared 0 bases from V and 4 bases from J, leaving 13 bases between. The CDR3 is 14 amino acids. Full variable domain (missing parts from reference TRBV30 and TRBJ2-7): SQTIHQWPATLVQPVGSPLSLECTVEGTSNPNLYWYRQAAGRGLQLLFYSVGIGQISSEVPQNLSASRPQDRQFILSSKKLLLSDSGFYLCAWSVLLQGYEQYFGPGTRLTVT.

This clonotype appeared many times. This rearrangement joins TRBV5-5 to TRBJ1-2, with 7 bases lining up with TRBD1. The germline gives CDR1 SGHKS, CDR2 YYEKEE (reference sequence). With V trimmed by 4 bases and J by 8 bases, 8 bases remained unmatched. The CDR3 extends over 13 amino acids. The CDR3 bases are TGTGCCAGCAGCGTCAAGGACAGGTTCGGCTACACCTTC. Translating gives CASSVKDRFGYTF.

This clonotype was seen ten or more times. The J gene is TRBJ2-7, the V gene TRBV11-2; D gene uncertain. V dropped 1 base and J dropped 5 bases, with 9 bases sitting between them. Germline values: CDR1 SGHAT, CDR2 FQNNGV. The CDR3 loop spans 13 amino acids. The CDR3, as DNA: TGTGCCAGCAGCTTAGTAGGAAGGGACGAGCAGTACTTC. It yields the protein CASSLVGRDEQYF.

This clonotype was seen ten or more times. The rearrangement uses TRBV6-1 and TRBJ2-1; TRBD1 agrees at 8 bases. The CDR3 is made up of 15 amino acids. Trimming took 6 bases from V and 6 from J; bases not matched to a gene: 10. Per the germline V gene, CDR1 is MNHNS and CDR2 is SASEGT. CDR3 residues: CASSADRVRLNEQFF. CDR3 sequence (DNA): TGTGCCAGCAGCGCGGACAGGGTTAGACTCAATGAGCAGTTCTTC.

A note on this clonotype: One base away lies a much larger clone, so this may be a sequencing read error. The rearrangement uses TRBV5-4 and TRBJ1-1, with D possibly TRBD1 on 5 matching bases. V was cut by 2 bases and J by 4 bases, with 15 bases left in between. The CDR3 is 15 amino acids. CDR1 is SGHNT, CDR2 YYREEE, per germline (reference sequence). The DNA for the CDR3 is TGTGCCAGCAGCTTCTCCGGGACGGAAACCACTGAAGCTTTCTTT. This gives the protein CASSFSGTETTEAFF.

The J gene is TRBJ1-2, the V gene TRBV20-1, with 9 bases matching TRBD1. CDR3 length equals 13 residues. CDR1 is DFQATT and CDR2 is SNEGSKA in the germline V gene (reference sequence). Trimming cost V 4 bases and J 7 bases; bases outside gene matches: 7. CDR3 loop: CSATHRGRGGYTF. The CDR3 region has the DNA TGCAGTGCTACTCACAGGGGGCGCGGTGGCTACACCTTC.

This clonotype was observed a single time. A much larger clonotype is one base distant, so this may be a read error. The chain joins TRBV7-7 to TRBJ2-7; no clear D. The DNA end is a closer match to TRBJ2-1, so the J assignment may be wrong. Germline values: CDR1 SSHAT, CDR2 FNYEAQ (reference sequence). The CDR3 totals 14 residues. CDR3 DNA: TGTGCTAGCAGCCCCCTGGGCCTTTCCTACGAGCAGTTCTTC. Its translation: CASSPLGLSYEQFF.

This clonotype was detected many times. The chain carries TRBV2 and TRBJ1-5, with D possibly being TRBD1 (5 bases). Trimming cost V 5 bases and J 7 bases, with 15 bases left between them. The germline CDR1 and CDR2 sequences are SNHLY and FYNNEI. The CDR3 is made up of 14 amino acids. The CDR3 nucleotides are TGTGCCAGCAGTTCTACAGGCGGGGGACAGCCCCAGCATTTT. This translates into CASSSTGGGQPQHF.

This clonotype showed up many times. The CDR3: CSASTSGRYNEQFF. Here the CDR3 DNA reads TGCAGTGCCAGTACTAGCGGGAGGTACAATGAGCAGTTCTTC. The chain recombines TRBV20-1 with TRBJ2-1, with 12 nucleotides matching TRBD2. Trimming removed 6 bases from V and 4 bases from J; junction bases left unmatched: 4. Germline values: CDR1 DFQATT, CDR2 SNEGSKA (reference sequence). There are 14 residues in the CDR3.

The DNA for the CDR3 is TGTGCCAGTAGTGGCACAGGGGGCTCGAGGGCAAAACTGTTTTTT. Translation gives CASSGTGGSRAKLFF. The gene calls are TRBV19 and TRBJ1-4; 9 bases align to TRBD1. From germline, CDR1 is LNHDA and CDR2 SQIVND (reference sequence). The CDR3 contains 15 residues. V trimming: 5 bases; J trimming: 10 bases; junction bases outside the gene matches: 11.

V and J are TRBV12-3 or TRBV12-4 and TRBJ2-1; 7 positions agree with TRBD2. V lost 2 bases and J lost 3; bases outside the gene matches: 10. This CDR3 is 17 amino acids long. The CDR3 loop reads CASSLNSLAVYYNEQFF. CDR3 DNA sequence: TGTGCCAGCAGTTTAAACTCCCTAGCGGTATACTACAATGAGCAGTTCTTC.

This clonotype turned up a few times. The genes are TRBV3-1 and TRBJ2-3; the D gene is possibly TRBD1 (6 bases). Per germline, CDR1 LGHDT and CDR2 YNNKEL (reference sequence). The CDR3 has 13 residues. Trimming took off 1 base at V and 7 bases at J, with 9 bases between the two ends. CDR3 in amino acids: CASSQVRGHTQYF. In DNA, the CDR3 is TGTGCCAGCAGCCAAGTCAGGGGCCATACGCAGTATTTT.

The gene calls are TRBV12-3 or TRBV12-4 and TRBJ2-2; a weak D match, TRBD1 (5 bases). Trimming removed 6 bases from V and 6 bases from J, with 11 bases in between. This CDR3 contains 13 residues. CDR3 amino acids: CASSIGVAGELFF. The DNA of the CDR3 is TGTGCCAGCAGCATAGGGGTGGCCGGGGAGCTGTTTTTT.

This clonotype was observed a handful of times. The gene calls are TRBV7-9 and TRBJ2-7; the D gene is possibly TRBD1 (5 bases). CDR3 size: 13 residues. Trimming shortened V by 6 bases and J by 4 bases, and 13 bases separated the two germline ends. In germline, CDR1 is SEHNR, CDR2 FQNEAQ (reference sequence). CDR3 bases: TGTGCCAGCAGAGGCAGGGATCAATACGAGCAGTACTTC. Translated, it gives CASRGRDQYEQYF.

The gene calls are TRBV19 and TRBJ2-2, with 8 bases that match TRBD1. Germline CDR1 is LNHDA and CDR2 is SQIVND (reference sequence). J gave up 7 bases and V 10 bases, and 11 bases lay outside the gene matches. The CDR3 has 14 amino acids. CDR3: CATQSDRGGGELFF. CDR3 in DNA: TGTGCCACCCAATCCGACAGGGGAGGCGGGGAGCTGTTTTTT.

This clonotype was detected ten times or more. The rearrangement links TRBV7-8 to TRBJ2-1; a weak D match, TRBD2 (6 bases). CDR1 is SGHVS and CDR2 is FQNEAQ in the germline V gene. V lost 2 bases and J lost 12, with 17 bases in between. The CDR3 is made up of 14 amino acids. The CDR3 reads CASSLMDMGGMQFF. Written as DNA, the CDR3 is TGTGCCAGCAGCTTAATGGATATGGGGGGAATGCAGTTCTTC.

This clonotype was seen at least ten times. V gene TRBV5-1 combines with J gene TRBJ2-7; 12 bases match TRBD2. Losses at the gene ends were 4 bases for V and 5 bases for J; bases not matched to a gene: 13. Germline assignment: CDR1 SGHRS and CDR2 YFSETQ. The CDR3 has 17 amino acids. The CDR3 spells CASSLDLGTSGLDEQYF. As DNA, the CDR3 is TGCGCCAGCAGCCTAGACTTAGGGACTAGCGGGCTCGACGAGCAGTACTTC.